These 11 T cell receptor beta chains originate from one sample sequenced in a study of T cell repertoires in cytomegalovirus infection. TCRdb reprocessed the reads via MiXCR and lists one record per CDR3 protein. The repertoire has more than 400,000 distinct CDR3 sequences, roughly 29% of them found once; the top ten carry 13%. Sequences were obtained from PBMCs. The receptors shown here come from a human donor in good health (CMV status not recorded). Some clones in this sample may be carry-over from other donors' samples.

The V and J genes are TRBV14 and TRBJ2-7, with 13 nucleotides matching TRBD2. The J segment lost 3 bases and the V segment lost 4 bases, leaving 3 bases of the junction unmatched. The V gene's germline CDR1 is SGHDN and CDR2 FVKESK. The CDR3 covers 15 residues. The chain's CDR3 is CASSRTSGRGYEQYV. CDR3 in DNA: TGTGCCAGCAGCCGGACTAGCGGGAGAGGCTACGAGCAGTACGTC.

This clonotype was detected only a few times. The chain links TRBV10-3 to TRBJ2-1; tentatively, D is TRBD1 (6 bases). The CDR3 has 18 residues. Germline V gene data show CDR1 as ENHRY and CDR2 as SYGVKD. Trimming left V 3 bases short and J 4 bases short, with 22 bases between. The CDR3 spells CAISDRGQRTGGYNEQFF. The CDR3 DNA reads as TGTGCCATCAGTGATAGAGGACAGAGGACCGGCGGGTACAATGAGCAGTTCTTC.

The chain has TRBV11-2 and TRBJ1-1, with D possibly being TRBD1 (5 bases). V was pared by 5 bases and J by 5 bases, with 15 bases between. CDR3 length: 14 residues. Germline loops: CDR1 SGHAT, CDR2 FQNNGV. The CDR3 nucleotides read TGTGCCAGCAGCCCGGGGGACCATTGGACTGAAGCTTTCTTT. It translates to CASSPGDHWTEAFF.

In its sample, this clonotype was seen a few times. The chain carries TRBV7-9 and TRBJ2-1; 8 bases align to TRBD1. The germline gives CDR1 SEHNR, CDR2 FQNEAQ (reference sequence). Trimming cost V 5 bases and J 6 bases; bases outside gene matches: 9. The CDR3 sequence is 15 residues long. The CDR3 DNA follows: TGTGCCAGCAGCCTAGGACAGGGTGGGATCAATGAGCAGTTCTTC. It yields the protein CASSLGQGGINEQFF.

The chain couples TRBV7-6 to TRBJ2-5; D is unclear. The CDR3 sequence is 12 residues long. Trimming stripped 3 bases from V and 5 bases from J, with 7 bases between. Looked up from germline, CDR1 is SGHVS and CDR2 is FNYEAQ. The DNA of the CDR3 is TGTGCCAGCAGCTTTGTTTCTGAGACCCAGTACTTC. Protein: CASSFVSETQYF.

This chain uses TRBV3-1 with TRBJ2-1; D is uncertain. This CDR3 region has 14 residues. CDR1 and CDR2 (germline): LGHDT, YNNKEL (reference sequence). Trimming took off 0 bases at V and 8 bases at J, with 11 bases between the two ends. The CDR3 sequence: CASSQDRISHEQFF. As DNA, the CDR3 is TGTGCCAGCAGCCAAGATCGGATTAGCCATGAGCAGTTCTTC.

This clonotype was counted at least ten times. This chain uses TRBV7-2 with TRBJ1-6; 10 nucleotides align to TRBD1. CDR3 size: 16 residues. The trim removed 5 bases at V and 1 base at J, leaving 2 bases unmatched. Germline V gives CDR1 SGHTA, CDR2 FQGNSA. The DNA for the CDR3 is TGTGCCAGCAGCCCGGGACAGGGGTCCTATAATTCACCCCTCCACTTT. As protein: CASSPGQGSYNSPLHF.

The sample holds a few counts of this clonotype. This chain links TRBV28 with TRBJ1-2, with 11 positions matching TRBD1. The CDR3 loop spans 15 amino acids. Looked up from germline, CDR1 is MDHEN and CDR2 is SYDVKM. J lost 3 bases, V lost 5 bases, and 5 bases had no gene match. The CDR3 protein is CASSSGGQGDYGYTF. CDR3 sequence (DNA): TGTGCCAGCAGTAGCGGGGGACAGGGGGACTATGGCTACACCTTC.

This chain links TRBV6-5 with TRBJ2-5; D is unresolved. In germline, CDR1 is MNHEY, CDR2 SVGAGI. V lost 6 bases to trimming and J lost 5 bases, with 22 bases between them. The CDR3 contains 16 residues. CDR3 residues: CASRADPDGVWETQYF. CDR3 DNA sequence: TGTGCCAGCAGGGCGGACCCGGACGGAGTATGGGAGACCCAGTACTTC.

The chain carries TRBV5-4 and TRBJ2-1; D is ambiguous. V was clipped by 4 bases and J by 4 bases, with 9 bases between them. CDR3 size: 13 residues. Germline values: CDR1 SGHNT, CDR2 YYREEE (reference sequence). In DNA, the CDR3 is TGTGCCAGCAGCCCTGACCAGTACAATGAGCAGTTCTTC. Translation: CASSPDQYNEQFF. Full variable domain (remainder filled in from reference TRBV5-4 and TRBJ2-1): ETGVTQSPTHLIKTRGQQVTLRCSSQSGHNTVSWYQQALGQGPQFIFQYYREEENGRGNFPPRFSGLQFPNYSSELNVNALELDDSALYLCASSPDQYNEQFFGPGTRLTVL.

The chain is built from TRBV6-2 or TRBV6-3 and TRBJ1-5; D is ambiguous. The CDR3 has 15 amino acids. Trimming took off 7 bases at V and 3 bases at J, with 16 bases between the two ends. The germline CDR1 and CDR2 sequences are MNHEY and SVGEGT. The CDR3 bases are TGTGCCAGCAAGGGCGACGGGGTATACAATCAGCCCCAGCATTTT. This translates into CASKGDGVYNQPQHF.